The text below deals with one T cell receptor (beta chain). These data originate in a study of cytomegalovirus exposure and HLA in healthy donors. The PCR made use of 60 Vbeta and 13 Jbeta primers. The assay was immunoSEQ multiplex PCR, and TCRdb's table has in-frame clones only and misses some. The sample lists around 140,000 clones; 70% to 80% were seen once. CDR3 length: 15 residues. After removal of 5 bases from V and 0 bases from J, the junction contained 6 bases not matched to a gene. In germline, CDR1 is SGHRS, CDR2 YFSETQ. The sample taken for sequencing was PBMCs. The TCR originated in a female donor in good health and CMV-seronegative. The rearrangement links TRBV5-1 to TRBJ2-5, with TRBD2 matching 8 bases. The CDR3 spells CASRETGGYQETQYF. The DNA of the CDR3 is TGCGCCAGCAGAGAGACGGGGGGGTACCAAGAGACCCAGTACTTC.